A single sample is the source of the 9 T cell receptor beta chains below, sequenced in a study of T cell responses to AZD1222 COVID-19 vaccine. Generated by immunoSEQ multiplex PCR, the TCRdb table keeps only in-frame clones and is missing some. The sample consists of more than 100,000 clones, 88% of them appearing once. The sample was peripheral blood, taken on day 0 of AZD1222 vaccination. The receptors shown here come from an adult in good health.

This chain joins TRBV9 and TRBJ1-2; D is uncertain. Germline values: CDR1 SGDLS, CDR2 YYNGEE. Trimming stripped 4 bases from V and 6 bases from J, with 19 bases between. The CDR3 extends over 15 amino acids. This CDR3 is CASSTPPGPYHGYTF. The DNA for the CDR3 is TGTGCCAGCAGCACCCCCCCGGGCCCTTACCATGGCTACACCTTC.

This clone is a singleton in its sample. This chain links TRBV5-4 with TRBJ2-7, with 9 bases fitting TRBD2. Trimming cost V 0 bases and J 5 bases; bases outside gene matches: 18. CDR1 and CDR2 from the germline V gene are SGHNT and YYREEE (reference sequence). This CDR3 spans 19 amino acids. The CDR3 here is CASSLAAGGVGSGRNEQYF. The CDR3 DNA is TGTGCCAGCAGCTTGGCGGCAGGGGGAGTAGGTAGCGGGAGAAACGAGCAGTACTTC.

The chain employs TRBV7-3 and TRBJ2-1; D remains ambiguous. V was cut by 2 bases and J by 9 bases, with 8 bases left in between. The CDR3 covers 12 residues. CDR1 and CDR2 (germline): SGHTA, FQGTGA. This CDR3 reads CASSLYGREQFF. The DNA of the CDR3 is TGTGCCAGCAGCTTATACGGCCGTGAGCAGTTCTTC.

The rearrangement uses TRBV28 and TRBJ1-5; 8 bases match TRBD1. In germline, CDR1 is MDHEN, CDR2 SYDVKM. J gave up 4 bases and V 6 bases, and 8 bases lay outside the gene matches. This CDR3 is built from 15 residues. The CDR3 loop is CASRSTGGGNQPQHF. The CDR3 coding sequence is TGTGCCAGCAGGTCCACAGGGGGGGGGAATCAGCCCCAGCATTTT.

The rearrangement joins TRBV6-6 to TRBJ1-2; the D is unclear. The ends were cut back, 5 bases at V and 5 bases at J, with 18 bases in the middle. Germline assignment: CDR1 MNHNY and CDR2 SVGAGI (reference sequence). This CDR3 has 15 amino acids. CDR3 bases: TGTGCCAGCAGTACCTTTTGGCAGAGCCCGTATGGCTACACCTTC. This codes for CASSTFWQSPYGYTF.

This chain joins TRBV18 and TRBJ2-1; 13 bases line up with TRBD2. The CDR3 covers 16 residues. J lost 5 bases, V lost 4 bases, and 5 bases had no gene match. Germline-derived CDR1 and CDR2 are KGHSH and LQKENI. Written as DNA, the CDR3 is TGTGCCAGCTCACTGGGGACTAGCGGGACCGACAATGAGCAGTTCTTC. Protein sequence: CASSLGTSGTDNEQFF.

The chain carries TRBV7-9 and TRBJ2-7; D unresolved. The CDR3 is made up of 13 amino acids. Trimming took off 5 bases at V and 1 base at J, with 9 bases between the two ends. CDR1 and CDR2 from the germline V gene are SEHNR and FQNEAQ (reference sequence). CDR3 nucleotides: TGTGCCAGCAGCGTGACCAATTCCTACGAGCAGTACTTC. It is translated as CASSVTNSYEQYF.

The V and J genes are TRBV7-6 and TRBJ2-1, with D hard to call. The germline V gene has CDR1 SGHVS and CDR2 FNYEAQ. Trimming cost V 5 bases and J 5 bases, with 16 bases left between them. This CDR3 contains 15 residues. CDR3 bases: TGTGCCAGCAGCCGAGGCGGCGGAGCAGACAATGAGCAGTTCTTC. Translated: CASSRGGGADNEQFF.

V usage is TRBV2 and J usage is TRBJ2-2; D possibly corresponds to TRBD2 (6 bases). Looked up from germline, CDR1 is SNHLY and CDR2 is FYNNEI. The CDR3 spans 13 residues. Between the trimmed V and J ends, which lost 7 bases and 6 bases, there was a span of 12 bases. CDR3 residues: CASTGTRAGELFF. The CDR3 bases are TGTGCCAGCACTGGGACTCGAGCCGGGGAGCTGTTTTTT. The full variable domain, with the rest looked up from reference TRBV2 and TRBJ2-2, is EPEVTQTPSHQVTQMGQEVILRCVPISNHLYFYWYRQILGQKVEFLVSFYNNEISEKSEIFDDQFSVERPDGSNFTLKIRSTKLEDSAMYFCASTGTRAGELFFGEGSRLTVL.